The 26 T cell receptor beta chains in this list originate from one sample, sequenced in a study of T cell responses to AZD1222 COVID-19 vaccine. Repertoires were generated with immunoSEQ multiplex PCR, while TCRdb's copy carries only in-frame clones and drops some. Found here are 150,000 to 200,000 clones, about 90% of them singletons; the top ten hold approximately 2.5%. Specimen: peripheral blood, collected on day 0 of MenACWY control vaccination. The receptor source for this set is an adult in good health.

The rearrangement uses TRBV5-5 and TRBJ1-3; maybe TRBD1 (5 bases). The germline V and J ends were trimmed by 0 bases and 3 bases, with 16 bases remaining between them. The CDR3 has 17 residues. Germline CDR1 SGHKS, CDR2 YYEKEE (reference sequence). CDR3 residues: CASSLGIWGAGGNTIYF. In nucleotides, the CDR3 is TGTGCCAGCAGCTTGGGGATCTGGGGCGCCGGTGGAAACACCATATATTTT. Drawing the rest from reference TRBV5-5 and TRBJ1-3, the complete variable domain is DAGVTQSPTHLIKTRGQQVTLRCSPISGHKSVSWYQQVLGQGPQFIFQYYEKEERGRGNFPDRFSARQFPNYSSELNVNALLLGDSALYLCASSLGIWGAGGNTIYFGEGSWLTVV.

This chain links TRBV28 with TRBJ2-1, with no clear D. The germline CDR1 and CDR2 sequences are MDHEN and SYDVKM. Trimming cost V 8 bases and J 9 bases, with 11 bases left between them. The length of the CDR3 is 11 residues. The CDR3 DNA reads as TGTGCCAGCGCTTACGTAGGTGAGCAGTTCTTC. Protein: CASAYVGEQFF.

This sequence joins TRBV7-8 and TRBJ1-4; D may be TRBD1 (6 bases). V was cut by 5 bases and J by 0 bases, with 13 bases left in between. This CDR3 spans 16 amino acids. Germline V gene sequence: CDR1 SGHVS, CDR2 FQNEAQ. The chain's CDR3 is CASSPYRVPTNEKLFF. As DNA, the CDR3 is TGTGCCAGCAGCCCATACAGGGTCCCAACTAATGAAAAACTGTTTTTT.

The rearrangement links TRBV19 to TRBJ1-5; D is uncertain. Germline V gene lookup returns CDR1 LNHDA and CDR2 SQIVND (reference sequence). The CDR3 runs to 15 residues. V gave up 1 base and J gave up 0 bases, with 7 bases separating them. The CDR3 DNA is TGTGCCAGTAGTATAGGGGATTATAGCAATCAGCCCCAGCATTTT. The encoded protein is CASSIGDYSNQPQHF.

The chain couples TRBV6-2 or TRBV6-3 to TRBJ2-7; no definite D call. The CDR3 is 15 amino acids. Germline values: CDR1 MNHEY, CDR2 SVGEGT. Deletions cut 2 bases from V and 0 bases from J, with 11 bases between. For the CDR3, the DNA is TGTGCCAGCAGTTACAGCCCTATGAGCTCCTACGAGCAGTACTTC. Translated: CASSYSPMSSYEQYF.

The rearrangement joins TRBV19 to TRBJ2-5; a possible D gene is TRBD2 (5 bases). This CDR3 has 16 amino acids. Germline CDR1 LNHDA, CDR2 SQIVND (reference sequence). Trimming took off 6 bases at V and 4 bases at J, with 21 bases between the two ends. CDR3 sequence (DNA): TGTGCCAGTAGAGAAACTCCCTCGGGCGGGTCAGAGACCCAGTACTTC. This codes for CASRETPSGGSETQYF.

This clone turned up a few times. This rearrangement joins TRBV24-1 to TRBJ1-1, with D unclear. Germline loops: CDR1 KGHDR, CDR2 SFDVKD. The CDR3 totals 12 residues. The V end lost 6 bases, the J end lost 4 bases, and 8 bases lay between the germline ends. Here the CDR3 DNA reads TGTGCCACCAGTTCCTCCGGCACTGAAGCTTTCTTT. This encodes CATSSSGTEAFF.

The CDR3 coding sequence is TGTGCCACCAGCAGAGGTCGAACAGGGATAAATGAAAAACTGTTTTTT. Translating it yields CATSRGRTGINEKLFF. The chain is built from TRBV15 and TRBJ1-4; perhaps TRBD1 as D (6 bases). This CDR3 contains 16 residues. V was pared by 1 base and J by 5 bases, with 14 bases between. CDR1 LNHNV and CDR2 YYDKDF come from the germline V gene (reference sequence). The variable domain in full, completed from reference TRBV15 and TRBJ1-4, reads DAMVIQNPRYQVTQFGKPVTLSCSQTLNHNVMYWYQQKSSQAPKLLFHYYDKDFNNEADTPDNFQSRRPNTSFCFLDIRSPGLGDTAMYLCATSRGRTGINEKLFFGSGTQLSVL.

This clone was seen more than once but under ten times. The V and J genes are TRBV2 and TRBJ2-3, with a weak D call TRBD2 (5 bases). The germline CDR1 and CDR2 sequences are SNHLY and FYNNEI. Trimming cost V 6 bases and J 0 bases, with 19 bases left between them. The CDR3 contains 17 residues. This CDR3 is CASRGFGITTSTDTQYF. DNA for the CDR3: TGTGCCAGCAGGGGATTCGGGATTACCACTAGCACAGATACGCAGTATTTT.

The chain uses TRBV5-1 and TRBJ2-1; 7 bases are shared with TRBD2. The trim removed 1 base at V and 0 bases at J, leaving 4 bases unmatched. Germline lookup yields CDR1 SGHRS and CDR2 YFSETQ. CDR3 size: 16 residues. Written as DNA, the CDR3 is TGCGCCAGCAGCTTGCAAGCGGGAAGCTCCTACAATGAGCAGTTCTTC. Amino acids: CASSLQAGSSYNEQFF.

The V gene is TRBV3-1 (or the pseudogene TRBV3-2), the J gene TRBJ2-7, with D unresolved. Germline V gene data show CDR1 as LGHDT and CDR2 as YNNKEL (reference sequence). This CDR3 comprises 11 residues. V lost 3 bases, J lost 4 bases, and 4 bases lay in between. The CDR3 region is CASSQLYEQYF. In DNA form, the CDR3 reads TGTGCCAGCAGCCAGTTATACGAGCAGTACTTC.

About this clone: At one end the junction does not follow the germline gene, possibly because of a read error. This sequence joins TRBV6-2 or TRBV6-3 and TRBJ2-1; no firm D call. This CDR3 contains 13 residues. CDR1 MNHEY and CDR2 SVGEGT come from the germline V gene. The CDR3 spells CASSYRGYDEQFF. CDR3 DNA: TGTGCCAGCAGTTATCGTGGCTACGATGAGCAGTTCTTC.

The chain combines TRBV14 with TRBJ2-3; unclear D gene. This CDR3 comprises 11 residues. Trimming cost V 8 bases and J 5 bases, with 8 bases left between them. Per the germline V gene, CDR1 is SGHDN and CDR2 is FVKESK. The CDR3 nucleotides are TGTGCCAGCGGATTTGGAGATACGCAGTATTTT. This encodes CASGFGDTQYF.

This clone was counted only a few times. V and J are TRBV7-9 and TRBJ1-2; D gene ambiguous. Per germline, CDR1 SEHNR and CDR2 FQNEAQ (reference sequence). V lost 1 base and J lost 8, with 14 bases in between. The CDR3 contains 14 residues. CDR3 sequence (DNA): TGTGCCAGCAGCTTAGAGGGTCCCGGGAGAGGCTACACCTTC. Translating it yields CASSLEGPGRGYTF.

This chain connects TRBV6-4 to TRBJ1-1; TRBD1 aligns across 8 bases. Germline CDR1 and CDR2: MRHNA and SNTAGT. Trimming cost V 2 bases and J 2 bases; bases outside gene matches: 7. The CDR3 covers 16 residues. The CDR3 protein is CASSDKPDRGNTEAFF. CDR3 nucleotide sequence: TGTGCCAGCAGTGACAAGCCAGACAGGGGAAACACTGAAGCTTTCTTT.

The rearrangement links TRBV28 to TRBJ2-1, with D hard to call. Deletions cut 2 bases from V and 8 bases from J, with 7 bases between. The CDR3 consists of 12 residues. CDR1 and CDR2 from the germline V gene are MDHEN and SYDVKM. CDR3 sequence: CASSLRVDEQFF. The CDR3, as DNA: TGTGCCAGCAGTTTACGTGTGGATGAGCAGTTCTTC.

This chain uses TRBV6-2 or TRBV6-3 with TRBJ1-6, with D maybe TRBD1 (6 bases). The germline gives CDR1 MNHEY, CDR2 SVGEGT. The V gene lost 0 bases and the J gene lost 0 bases, with 9 bases spanning the gap. The CDR3 consists of 17 residues. The CDR3 sequence is CASSYSGQSSYNSPLHF. The CDR3 DNA follows: TGTGCCAGCAGTTACTCCGGACAGAGCTCCTATAATTCACCCCTCCACTTT.

The chain links TRBV4-1 to TRBJ2-1, with 16 bases matching TRBD2. Unmatched junction bases numbered 5, after V lost 2 bases and J lost 4 bases. CDR1 is MGHRA and CDR2 is YSYEKL in the germline V gene. The CDR3 has 18 amino acids. The DNA of the CDR3 is TGCGCCAGCAGCCAACCGGGACTAGCGGGGGGGGTTTACAATGAGCAGTTCTTC. It encodes CASSQPGLAGGVYNEQFF.

The chain recombines TRBV5-4 with TRBJ1-1; a weak D match, TRBD1 (6 bases). Trimming stripped 0 bases from V and 0 bases from J, with 15 bases between. The CDR3 extends over 17 amino acids. CDR1 SGHNT and CDR2 YYREEE come from the germline V gene (reference sequence). CDR3 in DNA: TGTGCCAGCAGCTTGGGGCAGGGGCGCGTCATGAACACTGAAGCTTTCTTT. The encoded protein is CASSLGQGRVMNTEAFF. The entire variable domain, with the rest obtained from reference TRBV5-4 and TRBJ1-1, is as follows: ETGVTQSPTHLIKTRGQQVTLRCSSQSGHNTVSWYQQALGQGPQFIFQYYREEENGRGNFPPRFSGLQFPNYSSELNVNALELDDSALYLCASSLGQGRVMNTEAFFGQGTRLTVV.

CDR3 region: CASSFKREYGELFF. The CDR3 DNA sequence: TGCGCCAGCAGCTTCAAGCGGGAGTACGGGGAGCTGTTTTTT. The chain joins TRBV5-1 to TRBJ2-2; TRBD2 agrees at 8 bases. There are 14 residues in the CDR3. The germline V gene encodes CDR1 SGHRS and CDR2 YFSETQ. With 2 bases clipped from V and 7 bases from J, the junction kept 4 bases outside the gene matches.

This chain connects TRBV28 to TRBJ1-2, with 9 bases fitting TRBD1. The CDR3 spans 13 residues. V lost 10 bases to trimming and J lost 8 bases; unmatched junction nucleotides: 11. CDR1 and CDR2 from the germline V gene are MDHEN and SYDVKM. CDR3 sequence reads: CATERDREGGYTF. The CDR3 coding sequence is TGTGCCACAGAAAGGGACAGGGAAGGCGGCTACACCTTC.

The chain employs TRBV30 and TRBJ2-1, with a possible D match to TRBD2 (5 bases). Germline-derived CDR1 and CDR2 are GTSNPN and SVGIG (reference sequence). Trimming shortened V by 3 bases and J by 0 bases, and 6 bases separated the two germline ends. This CDR3 region has 13 residues. The CDR3 DNA follows: TGTGCCTGGAGGGACTTCTCCTACAATGAGCAGTTCTTC. Translation gives CAWRDFSYNEQFF.

V and J are TRBV27 and TRBJ1-1, with D possibly TRBD1 on 6 matching bases. The V end lost 7 bases, the J end lost 3 bases, and 21 bases lay between the germline ends. The CDR3 covers 16 residues. The germline V gene encodes CDR1 MNHEY and CDR2 SMNVEV (reference sequence). For the CDR3, the DNA is TGTGCCAGCACTCTTACGGCGGGGGGGCTGGACACTGAAGCTTTCTTT. Protein product: CASTLTAGGLDTEAFF.

CDR3 sequence reads: CASSPLGGNQPQHF. The CDR3 nucleotides are TGTGCCAGCAGCCCTCTAGGAGGCAATCAGCCCCAGCATTTT. The V call is TRBV28, the J call TRBJ1-5, with D hard to call. Looked up from germline, CDR1 is MDHEN and CDR2 is SYDVKM. With 6 bases removed from V and 2 bases from J, the gap between germline ends came to 11 bases. The CDR3 spans 14 residues.

This clone has a handful of counts. This sequence joins TRBV12-3 or TRBV12-4 and TRBJ2-2; D perhaps matches TRBD1 (5 bases). CDR3 length: 12 residues. V was clipped by 8 bases and J by 6 bases, with 10 bases between them. CDR3 sequence reads: CASGQGAGELFF. The CDR3 DNA reads TGTGCCAGCGGCCAGGGTGCCGGGGAGCTGTTTTTT.

V is TRBV7-8 and J is TRBJ2-3; 12 nucleotides agree with TRBD2. This CDR3 spans 16 amino acids. Trimming at V came to 4 bases and at J to 4 bases, leaving 6 bases not matched to a gene. Germline V gene data show CDR1 as SGHVS and CDR2 as FQNEAQ. CDR3 region: CASSSRLAGVSDTQYF. The CDR3 DNA reads as TGTGCCAGCAGCTCGCGACTAGCGGGAGTCTCAGATACGCAGTATTTT. The full variable domain, its missing parts supplied by reference TRBV7-8 and TRBJ2-3, is GAGVSQSPRYKVAKRGQDVALRCDPISGHVSLFWYQQALGQGPEFLTYFQNEAQLDKSGLPSDRFFAERPEGSVSTLKIQRTQQEDSAVYLCASSSRLAGVSDTQYFGPGTRLTVL.